This T cell receptor (beta chain) was sequenced for a study of cytomegalovirus exposure and HLA in healthy donors. Background on the study: Roughly 180 million T cells yielded 100 million or so unique TCR beta sequences, as an earlier analysis found.

J was trimmed by 8 bases and V by 3 bases; bases with no gene match: 9. The CDR3 has 15 amino acids. The germline gives CDR1 LNHDA, CDR2 SQIVND (reference sequence). Vbeta (60) and Jbeta (13) primers were used in the PCR. Sequencing was performed with immunoSEQ multiplex PCR; in TCRdb, only in-frame clones are kept and a portion is missing. The repertoire consists of 120,000 to 150,000 clones, with 84% occurring once and the leading ten covering almost 2.5%. V and J are TRBV19 and TRBJ2-1; TRBD2 agrees at 8 bases. This TCR was sampled from a boy aged 2 to 9 in good health and CMV-seronegative. The material sequenced was PBMCs. CDR3 coding DNA: TGTGCCAGTAGTATTAGGCGGGAGGAACGCTATGAGCAGTTCTTC. It specifies CASSIRREERYEQFF.